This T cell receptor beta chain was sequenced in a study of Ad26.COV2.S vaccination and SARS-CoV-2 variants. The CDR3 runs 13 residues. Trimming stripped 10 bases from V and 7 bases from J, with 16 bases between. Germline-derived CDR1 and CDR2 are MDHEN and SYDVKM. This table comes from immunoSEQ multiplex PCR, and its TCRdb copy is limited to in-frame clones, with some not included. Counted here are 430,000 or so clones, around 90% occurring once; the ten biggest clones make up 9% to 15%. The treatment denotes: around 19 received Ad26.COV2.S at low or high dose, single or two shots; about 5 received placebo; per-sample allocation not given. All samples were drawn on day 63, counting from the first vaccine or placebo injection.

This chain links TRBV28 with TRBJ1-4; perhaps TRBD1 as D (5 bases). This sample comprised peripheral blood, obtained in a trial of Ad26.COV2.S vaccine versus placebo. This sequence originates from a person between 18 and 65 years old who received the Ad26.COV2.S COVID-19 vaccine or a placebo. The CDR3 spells CATGRDGPEKLFF. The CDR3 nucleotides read TGTGCCACCGGGAGGGACGGGCCTGAAAAACTGTTTTTT.